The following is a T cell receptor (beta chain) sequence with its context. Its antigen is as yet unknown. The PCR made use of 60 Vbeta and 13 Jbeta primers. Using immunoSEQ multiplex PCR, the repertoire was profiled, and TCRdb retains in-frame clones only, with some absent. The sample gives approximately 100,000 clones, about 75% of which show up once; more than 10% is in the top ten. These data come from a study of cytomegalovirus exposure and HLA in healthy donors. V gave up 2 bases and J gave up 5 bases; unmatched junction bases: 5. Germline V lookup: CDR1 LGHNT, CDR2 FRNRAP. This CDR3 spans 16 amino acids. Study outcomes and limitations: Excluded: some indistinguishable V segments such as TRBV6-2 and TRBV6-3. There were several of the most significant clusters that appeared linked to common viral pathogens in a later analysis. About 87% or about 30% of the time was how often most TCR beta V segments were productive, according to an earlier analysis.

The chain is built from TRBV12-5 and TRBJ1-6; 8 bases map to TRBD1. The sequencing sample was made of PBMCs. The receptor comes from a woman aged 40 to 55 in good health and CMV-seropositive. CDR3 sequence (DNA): TGTGCTAGTGGTTTGCACTGGACAGGGAATAATTCACCCCTCCACTTT. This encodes CASGLHWTGNNSPLHF.